This paragraph reports one T cell receptor beta chain. The CDR3 runs 17 residues. V dropped 4 bases and J dropped 1 base, with 17 bases sitting between them. Germline V gives CDR1 SGHVS, CDR2 FQNEAQ. Participants' own reports of clinical history determined their cohort assignment. The data are from a study of blood T cell repertoires in COVID-19. Overall study context: T cells, B-cell-depleted T cells, or PBMCs supplied cDNA or gDNA.

Source study methods: Reference gene primer amplification yielded estimated nucleated cell counts. Sequenced by immunoSEQ multiplex PCR; TCRdb stores in-frame clones only, minus some. V, J and clone size derive from that table, while D and trimming were established from the DNA sequence. The table records some 260,000 clones, about 86% of them present only once. The sequenced material came from PBMCs or T cells enriched from blood (not recorded which). The TCR comes from a man aged 25 to 40 with acute COVID-19. The gene calls are TRBV7-8 and TRBJ1-5, with D maybe TRBD1 (5 bases). The CDR3: CASSYGAGGGSNQPQHF. CDR3 in DNA: TGTGCCAGCAGCTACGGTGCGGGGGGAGGGAGCAATCAGCCCCAGCATTTT.